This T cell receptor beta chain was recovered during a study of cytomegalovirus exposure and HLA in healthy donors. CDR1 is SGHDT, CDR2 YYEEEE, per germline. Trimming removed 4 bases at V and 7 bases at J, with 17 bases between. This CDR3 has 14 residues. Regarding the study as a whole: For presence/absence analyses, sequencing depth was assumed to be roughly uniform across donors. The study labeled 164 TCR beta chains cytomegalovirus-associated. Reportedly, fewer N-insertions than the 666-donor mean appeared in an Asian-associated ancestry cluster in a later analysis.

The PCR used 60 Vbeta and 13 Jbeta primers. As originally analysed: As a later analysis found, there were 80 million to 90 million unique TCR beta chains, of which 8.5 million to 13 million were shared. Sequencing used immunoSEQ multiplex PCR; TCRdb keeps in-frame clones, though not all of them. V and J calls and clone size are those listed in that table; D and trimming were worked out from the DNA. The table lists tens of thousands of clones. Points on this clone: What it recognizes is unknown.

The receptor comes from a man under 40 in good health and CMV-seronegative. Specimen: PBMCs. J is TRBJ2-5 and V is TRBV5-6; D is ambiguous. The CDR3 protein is CASSPRTTPVTQYF. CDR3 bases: TGTGCCAGCAGCCCCCGAACCACCCCGGTGACCCAGTACTTC. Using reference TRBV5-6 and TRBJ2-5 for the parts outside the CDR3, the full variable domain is DAGVTQSPTHLIKTRGQQVTLRCSPKSGHDTVSWYQQALGQGPQFIFQYYEEEERQRGNFPDRFSGHQFPNYSSELNVNALLLGDSALYLCASSPRTTPVTQYFGPGTRLLVL.